The 25 T cell receptor beta chains given below trace back to one sample, sequenced in a study of blood T cell repertoires in COVID-19. Sequencing was performed with immunoSEQ multiplex PCR; in TCRdb, only in-frame clones are kept and a portion is missing. Of some 150,000 clones listed, about 82% are singletons. Sequenced: peripheral blood. The receptors derive from a woman aged 60 to 75 with acute or convalescent COVID-19.

Turning to this clone: Different DNA sequences within this sample yield the same CDR3. The chain carries TRBV5-4 and TRBJ1-1, with a possible D match to TRBD1 (6 bases). Germline V lookup: CDR1 SGHNT, CDR2 YYREEE (reference sequence). The V gene lost 4 bases and the J gene lost 0 bases, with 13 bases spanning the gap. This CDR3 has 15 residues. The CDR3 is CASSPPTGMNTEAFF. For the CDR3, the DNA is TGTGCCAGCAGCCCACCGACAGGCATGAACACTGAAGCTTTCTTT.

The chain carries TRBV11-2 and TRBJ2-7; 8 bases agree with TRBD1. Germline-derived CDR1 and CDR2 are SGHAT and FQNNGV. This CDR3 has 15 amino acids. Trimming at V came to 2 bases and at J to 2 bases, leaving 5 bases not matched to a gene. The CDR3 coding sequence is TGTGCCAGCAGCTTAAGGACAGGGCCAACCTACGAGCAGTACTTC. Its translation is CASSLRTGPTYEQYF.

This clone was picked up one time. J is TRBJ2-5 and V is TRBV7-8, with 7 positions matching TRBD1. The CDR3 covers 15 residues. In germline, CDR1 is SGHVS, CDR2 FQNEAQ. The V gene end was trimmed by 1 base and the J gene end by 2 bases; junction bases not matched to a gene: 4. Written as DNA, the CDR3 is TGTGCCAGCAGCTTAGTCCGGGACAGTCAAGAGACCCAGTACTTC. Protein sequence: CASSLVRDSQETQYF.

The V call is TRBV28, the J call TRBJ2-5, with 11 bases lining up with TRBD1. Germline V gives CDR1 MDHEN, CDR2 SYDVKM. This CDR3 is 17 amino acids long. The junction had 5 bases not matched to a gene; V was cut back by 1 base and J by 1 base. Written as DNA, the CDR3 is TGTGCCAGCAGTTTATTATTCGGACAGGGGGCCCAAGAGACCCAGTACTTC. It codes for CASSLLFGQGAQETQYF.

The chain is built from TRBV30 and TRBJ2-1; weak D call: TRBD2 (5 bases). The germline gives CDR1 GTSNPN, CDR2 SVGIG (reference sequence). V lost 3 bases, J lost 7 bases, and 19 bases lay in between. The CDR3 has 15 residues. The chain's CDR3 is CAWRGTLTLVNEQFF. In DNA form, the CDR3 reads TGTGCCTGGAGGGGCACACTGACACTAGTAAATGAGCAGTTCTTC.

The CDR3: CASSLGQGNEKLFF. CDR3 nucleotides: TGCGCCAGCAGCTTGGGACAGGGTAATGAAAAACTGTTTTTT. The V and J genes are TRBV5-1 and TRBJ1-4, with 7 bases that match TRBD1. The ends lost 0 bases at V and 4 bases at J; junction bases unmatched: 0. Germline loops: CDR1 SGHRS, CDR2 YFSETQ. The CDR3 totals 14 residues.

The chain couples TRBV5-4 to TRBJ1-6, with 7 positions matching TRBD1. This CDR3 is 15 amino acids long. Germline V CDR1 and CDR2: SGHNT, YYREEE (reference sequence). J was trimmed by 9 bases and V by 0 bases; bases with no gene match: 6. The CDR3 DNA reads as TGTGCCAGCAGCTTGGGACAGGGAAGAACTTCACCCCTCCACTTT. This gives the protein CASSLGQGRTSPLHF.

V is TRBV6-5 and J is TRBJ1-1; 7 positions match TRBD1. V gave up 7 bases and J gave up 1 base; unmatched junction bases: 3. The CDR3 sequence is 13 residues long. Germline V gene data show CDR1 as MNHEY and CDR2 as SVGAGI. CDR3 DNA sequence: TGTGCCAGCATCCGACAGGGGAACACTGAAGCTTTCTTT. Protein sequence: CASIRQGNTEAFF.

This chain uses TRBV9 with TRBJ2-2; 8 nucleotides match TRBD2. The V gene's germline CDR1 is SGDLS and CDR2 YYNGEE. The CDR3 covers 16 residues. J was trimmed by 0 bases and V by 6 bases; bases with no gene match: 7. The chain's CDR3 is CASKAGAPANTGELFF. The CDR3 nucleotides read TGTGCCAGCAAAGCGGGGGCCCCAGCGAACACCGGGGAGCTGTTTTTT.

This chain connects TRBV18 to TRBJ1-1; 8 bases align to TRBD1. V shed 2 bases, J shed 6 bases, and the junction held 5 bases outside the gene matches. This CDR3 spans 14 amino acids. Germline lookup yields CDR1 KGHSH and CDR2 LQKENI. CDR3 DNA sequence: TGTGCCAGCTCACCAGGACAGGGTGGGCCTGAAGCTTTCTTT. The encoded protein is CASSPGQGGPEAFF.

The chain uses TRBV7-9 and TRBJ1-4; maybe TRBD1 (5 bases). Trimming took off 5 bases at V and 8 bases at J, with 18 bases between the two ends. The CDR3 has 15 amino acids. From germline, CDR1 is SEHNR and CDR2 FQNEAQ (reference sequence). CDR3 region: CASSPPDQAGEKLFF. The CDR3 DNA is TGTGCCAGCAGCCCCCCGGACCAAGCAGGGGAAAAACTGTTTTTT.

V and J are TRBV30 and TRBJ2-1; the match to TRBD2 covers 11 bases. The germline V gene has CDR1 GTSNPN and CDR2 SVGIG (reference sequence). CDR3 length: 16 amino acids. V lost 2 bases and J lost 4; bases outside the gene matches: 7. The CDR3 sequence is CAWSWASGGRYNEQFF. CDR3 sequence (DNA): TGTGCCTGGAGTTGGGCTAGCGGGGGGCGATACAATGAGCAGTTCTTC.

The chain is built from TRBV19 and TRBJ1-2; D might be TRBD1 (6 bases). Germline-derived CDR1 and CDR2 are LNHDA and SQIVND (reference sequence). This CDR3 has 15 residues. Trimming took 0 bases from V and 4 from J, leaving 12 bases between them. The CDR3 region has the DNA TGTGCCAGTAGTATAGATCAACGACAGGTCTATGGCTACACCTTC. Translated, it gives CASSIDQRQVYGYTF.

The chain joins TRBV28 to TRBJ1-1; the D gene is possibly TRBD1 (6 bases). Germline lookup yields CDR1 MDHEN and CDR2 SYDVKM. The V end lost 6 bases, the J end lost 7 bases, and 12 bases lay between the germline ends. The CDR3 totals 12 residues. CDR3 coding DNA: TGTGCCAGCAGGCCCGGGACATTTGAAGCTTTCTTT. This gives the protein CASRPGTFEAFF.

The rearrangement links TRBV11-3 to TRBJ1-6; 10 bases align to TRBD1. Germline V gene sequence: CDR1 SGHNT, CDR2 YENEEA. The CDR3 has 15 amino acids. Germline trimming cut 5 bases from V and 6 bases from J; bases unmatched to any gene: 4. CDR3 sequence reads: CASSKRQGANSPLHF. The CDR3 region has the DNA TGTGCCAGCAGCAAACGACAGGGGGCTAATTCACCCCTCCACTTT.

This clone appeared a few times. The chain carries TRBV9 and TRBJ1-3; the D gene is possibly TRBD1 (5 bases). Trimming took off 5 bases at V and 0 bases at J, with 15 bases between the two ends. CDR1 is SGDLS, CDR2 YYNGEE, per germline. This CDR3 is built from 16 residues. In nucleotides, the CDR3 is TGTGCCAGCAGTGCTGACAGTGTACCCTCTGGAAACACCATATATTTT. This gives the protein CASSADSVPSGNTIYF.

The chain joins TRBV2 to TRBJ2-1, with TRBD1 matching 8 bases. The CDR3 length is 15 residues. Trimming cost V 6 bases and J 2 bases; bases outside gene matches: 6. Germline V gene lookup returns CDR1 SNHLY and CDR2 FYNNEI. CDR3 residues: CASSLDRGTYNEQFF. The DNA of the CDR3 is TGTGCCAGCAGCTTAGACAGGGGAACCTACAATGAGCAGTTCTTC. Looking up the rest from reference TRBV2 and TRBJ2-1 gives the full variable domain: EPEVTQTPSHQVTQMGQEVILRCVPISNHLYFYWYRQILGQKVEFLVSFYNNEISEKSEIFDDQFSVERPDGSNFTLKIRSTKLEDSAMYFCASSLDRGTYNEQFFGPGTRLTVL.

The genes are TRBV4-2 and TRBJ2-7; 10 bases are a match to TRBD2. With V trimmed by 0 bases and J by 2 bases, 13 bases remained unmatched. The CDR3 is 19 amino acids. The germline CDR1 and CDR2 sequences are LGHNA and YNFKEQ. CDR3 region: CASSQEFGLAAAFTYEQYF. CDR3 nucleotide sequence: TGTGCCAGCAGCCAAGAGTTCGGACTAGCGGCCGCTTTTACCTACGAGCAGTACTTC.

The genes are TRBV3-1 (or the pseudogene TRBV3-2) and TRBJ2-5; possible D gene TRBD1, 5 bases. Germline lookup yields CDR1 LGHDT and CDR2 YNNKEL (reference sequence). The V gene lost 1 base and the J gene lost 5 bases, with 17 bases spanning the gap. The CDR3 is 16 residues long. The CDR3 nucleotides read TGTGCCAGCAGCCAAGTAGGGGCGTTATCCCACGAGACCCAGTACTTC. As protein: CASSQVGALSHETQYF.

The V gene is TRBV19, the J gene TRBJ1-3; D possibly corresponds to TRBD1 (6 bases). The CDR3 is 14 residues long. CDR1 LNHDA and CDR2 SQIVND come from the germline V gene (reference sequence). Trimming removed 3 bases at V and 4 bases at J, with 10 bases between. The CDR3 here is CASSMGAYGNTIYF. The DNA for the CDR3 is TGTGCCAGTAGTATGGGGGCGTACGGAAACACCATATATTTT.

The rearrangement links TRBV7-9 to TRBJ2-5; D is unclear. Germline lookup yields CDR1 SEHNR and CDR2 FQNEAQ (reference sequence). Trimming took 6 bases from V and 5 from J, leaving 7 bases between them. CDR3 length equals 11 residues. CDR3 sequence reads: CASSPRETQYF. The CDR3 region has the DNA TGTGCCAGCAGTCCCCGGGAGACCCAGTACTTC.

The sample holds a few counts of this clone. Other DNA sequences in the same sample also yield this CDR3. The chain combines TRBV5-4 with TRBJ1-2; D not certain. The length of the CDR3 is 13 residues. Germline V lookup: CDR1 SGHNT, CDR2 YYREEE (reference sequence). V lost 0 bases to trimming and J lost 1 base, with 4 bases between them. The CDR3, as DNA: TGTGCCAGCAGCTTGGACAGTAACTATGGCTACACCTTC. Translated, it gives CASSLDSNYGYTF.

In DNA form, the CDR3 reads TGTGCCAGCAGCCAAGTAGCGAGATACACAGATACGCAGTATTTT. Encoded protein: CASSQVARYTDTQYF. The V and J genes are TRBV3-1 (or the pseudogene TRBV3-2) and TRBJ2-3; weak D call: TRBD2 (5 bases). The CDR3 is 15 residues long. Trimming took off 1 base at V and 2 bases at J, with 10 bases between the two ends. The V gene's germline CDR1 is LGHDT and CDR2 YNNKEL (reference sequence).

The CDR3 reads CAWSYDSSYEQYF. CDR3 DNA sequence: TGTGCCTGGAGCTACGATAGCTCCTACGAGCAGTACTTC. V usage is TRBV30 and J usage is TRBJ2-7; D not certain. This CDR3 is 13 amino acids long. CDR1 is GTSNPN and CDR2 is SVGIG in the germline V gene (reference sequence). The ends were cut back, 3 bases at V and 0 bases at J, with 9 bases in the middle.

This chain joins TRBV5-1 and TRBJ2-3, with 12 bases fitting TRBD2. V gave up 4 bases and J gave up 6 bases; unmatched junction bases: 9. Germline V gene data show CDR1 as SGHRS and CDR2 as YFSETQ. This CDR3 comprises 16 residues. In DNA, the CDR3 is TGCGCCAGCAGCCCCACTAGCGGGGGGCGGGCGGATACGCAGTATTTT. Translation gives CASSPTSGGRADTQYF. Complete variable domain (other parts from reference TRBV5-1 and TRBJ2-3): KAGVTQTPRYLIKTRGQQVTLSCSPISGHRSVSWYQQTPGQGLQFLFEYFSETQRNKGNFPGRFSGRQFSNSRSEMNVSTLELGDSALYLCASSPTSGGRADTQYFGPGTRLTVL.